This T cell receptor beta chain was sequenced for a study of blood T cell repertoires in COVID-19. About the research overall: Some COVID-19 samples were acute and others convalescent; all came from the United States, Italy and Spain. Sources were T cells, B-cell-depleted T cells, or PBMCs; the material itself was cDNA or gDNA.

Original methodology: Reference gene primer amplification gave estimated nucleated cell counts. Here immunoSEQ multiplex PCR was the method, and the copy in TCRdb shows in-frame clones only, minus some. V and J calls and clone size come straight from that table; D and trimming were deduced from the DNA. The data contain 150,000 to 200,000 clones, around 86% of them seen just once; the ten biggest clones take up approximately 3.5%. This clone is a singleton in its sample. There are 11 residues in the CDR3. The V end was cut by 4 bases, the J end by 4 bases, with 7 bases between. CDR1 and CDR2 from the germline V gene are SQVTM and ANQGSEA.

What was sequenced was peripheral blood. This sequence was found in a man between 65 and 85 years old with acute or convalescent COVID-19. V and J are TRBV29-1 and TRBJ1-1; D remains ambiguous. The DNA of the CDR3 is TGCAGCGTTGGAGGGATCACTGAAGCTTTCTTT. It yields the protein CSVGGITEAFF. The full variable domain, its missing parts supplied by reference TRBV29-1 and TRBJ1-1, is SAVISQKPSRDICQRGTSLTIQCQVDSQVTMMFWYRQQPGQSLTLIATANQGSEATYESGFVIDKFPISRPNLTFSTLTVSNMSPEDSSIYLCSVGGITEAFFGQGTRLTVV.